This is a list of T cell receptor beta chains from one sample in a study of Graves' ophthalmopathy and Graves' hyperthyroidism. Each CDR3 protein is one row after TCRdb ran MiXCR on the multiplex PCR reads. The data contain about 620,000 distinct CDR3 sequences, about 20% of them seen just once; the ten biggest clones take up around 6.5%. The sequencing input was peripheral blood. All receptors come from a woman under 30 with stable Graves' hyperthyroidism. Some clones in this sample may be carry-over from other donors' samples. Both conserved end residues are trimmed from each CDR3.

J gene	V gene	CDR3 protein
TRBJ2-7	TRBV6-5	ASSYSPVLEQY
TRBJ2-7	TRBV6-2/TRBV6-3	ASTSRGPYEQY
TRBJ2-5	TRBV7-2	ASSLQQTQY
TRBJ1-5	TRBV6-2/TRBV6-3	ASSKTGGDNQPQH
TRBJ1-1	TRBV7-2	ASSLRQDLEAF
TRBJ1-5	TRBV4-1	ASSPYSTDSNQPQH
TRBJ1-5	TRBV12-3/TRBV12-4	ASIGDRRDQPQH
TRBJ1-2	TRBV6-1	ASSEGQLGTGYGYT
TRBJ2-7	TRBV12-3/TRBV12-4	ASSPRTGGFQQY
TRBJ1-1	TRBV6-5	ASSYLSGGEAF
TRBJ2-7	TRBV5-1	ASSSHDRDEQY
TRBJ2-5	TRBV15	ATSRPGGYPQETQY
TRBJ2-5	TRBV25-1	ASSESPGQGRETQY
TRBJ1-5	TRBV12-3/TRBV12-4	ASSSRQGVGQPQH
TRBJ1-6	TRBV12-3/TRBV12-4	ASSPVSTGPNSPLH
TRBJ2-7	TRBV12-3/TRBV12-4	ASSLSGREFYEQY
TRBJ1-5	TRBV12-3/TRBV12-4	ASSRQVLGQPQH
TRBJ2-5	TRBV20-1	SAQAGLETQY
TRBJ2-5	TRBV20-1	SASPGPEETQY
TRBJ2-7	TRBV27	ASSPLGGRTYEQY
TRBJ1-1	TRBV12-3/TRBV12-4	ASSYDSDTEAF
TRBJ1-2	TRBV2	ASSARGQGDDGYT
TRBJ2-2	TRBV20-1	SARPADSGDTGELF
TRBJ2-2	TRBV9	ASSVDASGTVLTGELF
TRBJ1-5	TRBV20-1	SANPDSLSDQPQH
TRBJ1-2	TRBV12-3/TRBV12-4	ASAEDREGYGYT
TRBJ2-5	TRBV29-1	SVDWAGGETQY
TRBJ1-2	TRBV28	ASSIWDSQSNYGYT
TRBJ1-2	TRBV7-9	ASSLPPSGARHGYT
TRBJ2-5	TRBV5-6	ASSVEPGLRETQY
TRBJ1-1	TRBV7-3	ASSGGAANTEAF
TRBJ1-2	TRBV12-3/TRBV12-4	ASSTWDRPLYYGYT
TRBJ2-5	TRBV19	ASRDIAGEETQY
TRBJ2-3	TRBV30	AWRRQGLGADTQY
TRBJ1-2	TRBV2	ASSVGGQSYT
TRBJ2-5	TRBV11-1	ASSFLSGGIPYQETQY
TRBJ2-5	TRBV6-5	ASSYGSSVNSKETQY
TRBJ1-1	TRBV6-1	ASSDSWNTEAF
TRBJ1-2	TRBV12-3/TRBV12-4	ASTQQGFGYT
TRBJ1-1	TRBV7-2	ASSLGQVQTEAF
TRBJ2-2	TRBV12-3/TRBV12-4	ASSLGGLAGTNTGELF
TRBJ1-5	TRBV24-1	ATSDWTGTGGQPQH
TRBJ1-5	TRBV27	ASPPSGSTSGNQPQH
TRBJ2-7	TRBV4-1	ASSQVAGSYEQY
TRBJ1-5	TRBV6-1	ASSEGTRSGSNQPQH